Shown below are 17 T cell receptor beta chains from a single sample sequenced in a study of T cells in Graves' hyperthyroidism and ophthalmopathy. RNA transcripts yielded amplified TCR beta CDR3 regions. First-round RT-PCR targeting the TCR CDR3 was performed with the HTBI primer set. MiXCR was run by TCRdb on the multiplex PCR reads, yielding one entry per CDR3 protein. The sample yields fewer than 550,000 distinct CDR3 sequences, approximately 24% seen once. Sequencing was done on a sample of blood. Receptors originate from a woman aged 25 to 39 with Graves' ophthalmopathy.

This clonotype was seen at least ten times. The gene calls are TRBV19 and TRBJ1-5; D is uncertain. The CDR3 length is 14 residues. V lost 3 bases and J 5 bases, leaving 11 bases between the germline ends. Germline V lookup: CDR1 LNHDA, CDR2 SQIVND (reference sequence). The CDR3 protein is CASSIMSGYQPQHF. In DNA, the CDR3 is TGTGCCAGTAGTATCATGTCGGGTTATCAGCCCCAGCATTTT.

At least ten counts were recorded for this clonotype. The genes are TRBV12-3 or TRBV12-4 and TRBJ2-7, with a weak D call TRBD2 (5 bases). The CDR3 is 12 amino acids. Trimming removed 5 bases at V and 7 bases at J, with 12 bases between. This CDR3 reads CASSEGSREQYF. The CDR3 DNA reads TGTGCCAGCAGTGAAGGGAGTCGGGAGCAGTACTTC.

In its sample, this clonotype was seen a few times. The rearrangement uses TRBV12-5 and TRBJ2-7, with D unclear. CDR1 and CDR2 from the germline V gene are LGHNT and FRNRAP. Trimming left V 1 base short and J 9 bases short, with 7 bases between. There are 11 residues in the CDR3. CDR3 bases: TGTGCTAGTGGTTTGGATAAGGGGCAGTACTTC. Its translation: CASGLDKGQYF.

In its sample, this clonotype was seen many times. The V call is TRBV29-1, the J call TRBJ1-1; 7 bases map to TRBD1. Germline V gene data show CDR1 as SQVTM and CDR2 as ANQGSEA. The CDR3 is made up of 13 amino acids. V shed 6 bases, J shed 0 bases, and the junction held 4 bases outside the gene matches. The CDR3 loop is CSVLGQVNTEAFF. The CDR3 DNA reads TGCAGCGTCCTTGGACAGGTGAACACTGAAGCTTTCTTT.

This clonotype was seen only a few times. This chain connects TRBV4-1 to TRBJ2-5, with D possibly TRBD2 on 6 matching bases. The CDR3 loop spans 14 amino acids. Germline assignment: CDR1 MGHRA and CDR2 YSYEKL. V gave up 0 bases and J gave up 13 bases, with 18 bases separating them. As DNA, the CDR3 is TGCGCCAGCAGCCAAGATTTAACTAGCAACCTTGGGTACTTC. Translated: CASSQDLTSNLGYF.

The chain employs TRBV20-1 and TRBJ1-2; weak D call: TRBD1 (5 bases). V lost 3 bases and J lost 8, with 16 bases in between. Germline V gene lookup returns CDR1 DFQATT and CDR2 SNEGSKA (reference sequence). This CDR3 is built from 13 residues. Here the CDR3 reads CSASGYGDGGYTF. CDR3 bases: TGCAGTGCTAGTGGTTACGGGGACGGGGGCTACACCTTC.

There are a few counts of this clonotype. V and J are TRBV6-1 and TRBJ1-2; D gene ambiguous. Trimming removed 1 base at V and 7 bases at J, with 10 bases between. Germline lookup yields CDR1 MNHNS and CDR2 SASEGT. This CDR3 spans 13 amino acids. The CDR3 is CASSEGTLRGYTF. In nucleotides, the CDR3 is TGTGCCAGCAGTGAAGGGACGCTTCGTGGCTACACCTTC.

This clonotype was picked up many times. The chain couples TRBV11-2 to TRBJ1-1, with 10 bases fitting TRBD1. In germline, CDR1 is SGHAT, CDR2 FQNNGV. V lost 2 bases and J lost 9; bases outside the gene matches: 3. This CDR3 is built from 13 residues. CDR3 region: CASSLTDRGQAFF. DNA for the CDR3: TGTGCCAGCAGCTTAACTGACAGGGGGCAAGCTTTCTTT.

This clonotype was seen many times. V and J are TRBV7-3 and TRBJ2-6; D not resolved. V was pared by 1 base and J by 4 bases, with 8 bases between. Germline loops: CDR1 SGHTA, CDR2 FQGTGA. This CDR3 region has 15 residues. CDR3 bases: TGTGCCAGCAGCTTAAAGTACGGCGGGGCCAACGTCCTGACTTTC. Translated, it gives CASSLKYGGANVLTF.

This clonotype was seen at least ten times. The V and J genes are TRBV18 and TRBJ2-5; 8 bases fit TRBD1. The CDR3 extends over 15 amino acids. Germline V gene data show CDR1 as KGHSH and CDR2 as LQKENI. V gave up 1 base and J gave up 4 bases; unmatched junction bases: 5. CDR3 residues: CASSPRTGSGETQYF. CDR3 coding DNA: TGTGCCAGCTCACCACGGACAGGGTCAGGAGAGACCCAGTACTTC.

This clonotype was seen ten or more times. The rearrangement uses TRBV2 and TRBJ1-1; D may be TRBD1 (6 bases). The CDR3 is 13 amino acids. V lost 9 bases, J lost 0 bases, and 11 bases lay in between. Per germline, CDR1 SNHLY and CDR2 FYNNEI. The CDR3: CARRTEMNTEAFF. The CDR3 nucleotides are TGTGCCAGGAGGACAGAAATGAACACTGAAGCTTTCTTT.

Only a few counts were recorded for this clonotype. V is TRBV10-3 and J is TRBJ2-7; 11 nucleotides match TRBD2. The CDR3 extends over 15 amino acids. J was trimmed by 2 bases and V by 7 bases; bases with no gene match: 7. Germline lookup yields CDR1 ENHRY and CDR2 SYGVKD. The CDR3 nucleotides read TGTGCCATCAAGGCTAGCGGGGGGCCCCCCTACGAGCAGTACTTC. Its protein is CAIKASGGPPYEQYF.

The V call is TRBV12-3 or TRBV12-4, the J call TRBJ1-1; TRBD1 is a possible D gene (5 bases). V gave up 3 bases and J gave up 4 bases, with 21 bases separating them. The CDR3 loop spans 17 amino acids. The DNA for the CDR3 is TGTGCCAGCAGTTTCAGGGTCCTTATGTGGAGGAGCACTGAAGCTTTCTTT. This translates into CASSFRVLMWRSTEAFF.

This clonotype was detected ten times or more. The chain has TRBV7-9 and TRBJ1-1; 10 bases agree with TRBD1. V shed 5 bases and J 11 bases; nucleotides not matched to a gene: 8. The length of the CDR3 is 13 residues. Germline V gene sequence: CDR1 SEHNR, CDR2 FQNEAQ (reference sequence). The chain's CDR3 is CASSRPGQGYAFF. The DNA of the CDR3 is TGTGCCAGCAGCCGCCCGGGACAGGGGTATGCTTTCTTT.

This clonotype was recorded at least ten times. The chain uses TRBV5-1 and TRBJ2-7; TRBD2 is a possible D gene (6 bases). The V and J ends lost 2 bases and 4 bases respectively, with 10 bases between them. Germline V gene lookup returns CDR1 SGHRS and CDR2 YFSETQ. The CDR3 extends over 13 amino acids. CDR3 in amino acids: CASSFHGGYEQYF. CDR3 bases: TGCGCCAGCAGCTTCCACGGAGGGTACGAGCAGTACTTC.

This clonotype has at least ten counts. In DNA form, the CDR3 reads TGCAGTGCCCCCCCTAGCCAGGCGTGGTACGAGCAGTACTTC. Translated, it gives CSAPPSQAWYEQYF. The rearrangement uses TRBV20-1 and TRBJ2-7, with D maybe TRBD2 (5 bases). Trimming removed 6 bases at V and 4 bases at J, with 19 bases between. Germline CDR1 reads DFQATT; CDR2 reads SNEGSKA (reference sequence). The CDR3 has 14 amino acids.

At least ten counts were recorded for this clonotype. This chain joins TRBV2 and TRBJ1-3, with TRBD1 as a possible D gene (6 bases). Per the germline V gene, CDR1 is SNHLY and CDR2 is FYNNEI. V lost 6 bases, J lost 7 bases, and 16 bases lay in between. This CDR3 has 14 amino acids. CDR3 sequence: CASSTDSLGNTIYF. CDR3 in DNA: TGTGCCAGCAGCACGGACAGTCTCGGGAACACCATATATTTT.